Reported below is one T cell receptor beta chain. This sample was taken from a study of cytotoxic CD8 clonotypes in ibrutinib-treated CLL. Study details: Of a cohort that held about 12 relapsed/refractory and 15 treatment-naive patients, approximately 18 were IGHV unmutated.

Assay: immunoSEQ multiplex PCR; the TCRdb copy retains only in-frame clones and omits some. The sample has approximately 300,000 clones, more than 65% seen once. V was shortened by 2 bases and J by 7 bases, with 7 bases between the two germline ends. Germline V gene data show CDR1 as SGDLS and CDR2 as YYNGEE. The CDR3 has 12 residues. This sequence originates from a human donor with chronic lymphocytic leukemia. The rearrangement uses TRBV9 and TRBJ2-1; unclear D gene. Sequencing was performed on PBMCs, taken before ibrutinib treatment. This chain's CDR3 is CASSVTPNEQFF. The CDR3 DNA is TGTGCCAGCAGCGTGACCCCTAATGAGCAGTTCTTC. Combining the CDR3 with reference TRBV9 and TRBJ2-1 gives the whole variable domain DSGVTQTPKHLITATGQRVTLRCSPRSGDLSVYWYQQSLDQGLQFLIQYYNGEERAKGNILERFSAQQFPDLHSELNLSSLELGDSALYFCASSVTPNEQFFGPGTRLTVL.